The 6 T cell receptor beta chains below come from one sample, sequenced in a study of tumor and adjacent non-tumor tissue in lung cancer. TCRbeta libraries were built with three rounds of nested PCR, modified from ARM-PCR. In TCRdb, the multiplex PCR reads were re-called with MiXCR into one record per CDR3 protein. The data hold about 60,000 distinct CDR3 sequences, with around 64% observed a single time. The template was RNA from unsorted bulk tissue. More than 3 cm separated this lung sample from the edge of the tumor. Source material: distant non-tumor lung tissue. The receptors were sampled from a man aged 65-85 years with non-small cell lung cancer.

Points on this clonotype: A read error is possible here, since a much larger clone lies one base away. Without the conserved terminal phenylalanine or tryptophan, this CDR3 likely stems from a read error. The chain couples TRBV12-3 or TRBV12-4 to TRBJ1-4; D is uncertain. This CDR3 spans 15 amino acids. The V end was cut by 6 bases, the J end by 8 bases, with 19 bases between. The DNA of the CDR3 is TGTGCCAGCAGGAAACGTGACACGGTGGACGAAAAACTGTTTTCT. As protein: CASRKRDTVDEKLFS.

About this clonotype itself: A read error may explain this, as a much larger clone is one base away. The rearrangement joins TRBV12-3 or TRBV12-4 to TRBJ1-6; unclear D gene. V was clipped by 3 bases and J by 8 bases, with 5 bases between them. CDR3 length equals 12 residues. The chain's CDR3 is CASSLQDSPLHF. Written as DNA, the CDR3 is TGTGCCAGCAGTTTGCAGGATTCACCCCTCCACTTT.

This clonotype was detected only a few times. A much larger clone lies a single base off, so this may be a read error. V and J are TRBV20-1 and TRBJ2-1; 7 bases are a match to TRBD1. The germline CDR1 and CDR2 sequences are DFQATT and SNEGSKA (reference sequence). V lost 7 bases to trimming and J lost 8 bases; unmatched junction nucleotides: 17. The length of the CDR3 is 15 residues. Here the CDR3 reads CSVSRQGQFRHEQFF. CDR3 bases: TGCAGTGTTAGCCGCCAGGGACAGTTTAGGCATGAGCAGTTCTTC.

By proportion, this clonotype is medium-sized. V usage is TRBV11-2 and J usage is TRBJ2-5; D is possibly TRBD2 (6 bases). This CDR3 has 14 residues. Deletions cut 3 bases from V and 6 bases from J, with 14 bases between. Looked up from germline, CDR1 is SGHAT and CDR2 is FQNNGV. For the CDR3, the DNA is TGTGCCAGCAGCTTCGTTATGGGGAGGAAGACCCAGTACTTC. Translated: CASSFVMGRKTQYF.

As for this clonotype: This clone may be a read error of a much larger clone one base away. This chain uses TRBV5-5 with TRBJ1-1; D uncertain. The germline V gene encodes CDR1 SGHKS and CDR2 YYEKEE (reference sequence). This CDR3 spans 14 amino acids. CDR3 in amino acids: CVSSLAGVSAEAFF. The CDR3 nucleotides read TGTGTCAGCAGCTTGGCCGGGGTGAGCGCTGAAGCTTTCTTT.

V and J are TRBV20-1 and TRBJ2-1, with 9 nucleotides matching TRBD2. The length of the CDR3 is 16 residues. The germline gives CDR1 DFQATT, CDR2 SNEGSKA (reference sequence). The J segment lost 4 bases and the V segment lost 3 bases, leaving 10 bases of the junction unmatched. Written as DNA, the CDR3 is TGCAGTGCTAGCCCGGCGGGAGGGCCAGTTTACAATGAGCAGTTCTTC. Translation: CSASPAGGPVYNEQFF.